This TCR beta chain derives from a study of shared T cell receptors in the human thymus. This clone appeared once. The CDR3 totals 14 residues. The ends were cut back, 4 bases at V and 8 bases at J, with 14 bases in the middle. From germline, CDR1 is MNHEY and CDR2 SVGAGI. Profiling relied on immunoSEQ multiplex PCR, and the TCRdb table lists in-frame clones only, not all of them. The table includes hundreds of thousands of clones, about 90% detected once. The sample was also linked to a second study, of human thymus T cells. Per that paper: Donors consisted of healthy Finnish infants (having corrective surgery for congenital heart defects). Resections obtained during corrective heart surgery supplied the thymus tissue. Usage of V and J genes appeared biased in thymic and blood repertoires. There were highly overlapping thymic repertoires among unrelated individuals, as related research reported.

Specimen: thymocytes. This clonotype was obtained from a boy under two years old with a congenital heart defect. This sequence joins TRBV6-5 and TRBJ1-4; D gene unclear. The CDR3 loop is CASSFPYSPEKLFF. For the CDR3, the DNA is TGTGCCAGCAGTTTTCCCTACTCCCCCGAAAAACTGTTTTTT.